This T cell receptor (beta chain) was profiled in a study of molecular identifiers for immune sequencing clone quantification. Turning to the study itself: Replicates partitioned RNA from approximately 22,000 or 94,000 naive CD8 cells into five parts, sequencing four. Whole-study findings and limits: Underestimated sizes of highly expanded clones could result from identical TCR molecules that share a barcode.

Naive CD8 T cells were sorted as CD8+CD4-CCR7+CD45RA+. Previously described methods and listed TCR primers were used for bulk TCR libraries. TCRdb reprocessed the PCR reads via MiXCR and lists one record per CDR3 protein. The data hold about 640,000 distinct CDR3 sequences, with less than 20% observed a single time. This clonotype showed up many times. As yet, its antigen is unknown. What was sequenced was naive CD8+ T cells from blood, with Jurkat cell RNA spiked in. Regarding subset: FACS-sorted CD8+CD4-CCR7+CD45RA+ naive T cells. This TCR derives from a human donor in good health. Some libraries in this study had Jurkat cell RNA spiked in.

CDR3 amino acids: CSAREVDFNSPLHF. The CDR3 bases are TGCAGTGCTAGAGAGGTAGACTTTAATTCACCCCTCCACTTT. The chain joins TRBV20-1 to TRBJ1-6, with no clear D. Germline loops: CDR1 DFQATT, CDR2 SNEGSKA (reference sequence). The germline V and J ends were trimmed by 0 bases and 6 bases, with 9 bases remaining between them. This CDR3 is built from 14 residues.